The 19 T cell receptor beta chains listed next were all sequenced from one sample in a study of CD8+ T cells in alopecia areata. In each case, RNA was isolated and then reverse transcribed into cDNA as the sequencing template. Only in-frame clones appear in the TCRdb table, and some are missing; sequencing was by immunoSEQ multiplex PCR. This table has about 130,000 clones, almost 50% appearing once. Here the sequenced sample was CD8+ T cells sorted from blood, taken at week 0. These TCRs come from a human donor with alopecia areata.

This clone turned up a few times. The rearrangement joins TRBV5-1 to TRBJ2-7; TRBD1 or TRBD2 may be the D gene (5 bases each). Per germline, CDR1 SGHRS and CDR2 YFSETQ. The V end was cut by 4 bases, the J end by 5 bases, with 13 bases between. The CDR3 totals 13 residues. CDR3 loop: CASSQIRGHEQYF. The CDR3 region has the DNA TGCGCCAGCAGCCAGATCCGGGGACACGAGCAGTACTTC.

This clone was seen more than once but under ten times. J is TRBJ2-4 and V is TRBV7-2; D is possibly TRBD1 (5 bases). The length of the CDR3 is 12 residues. V lost 3 bases and J lost 5, with 5 bases in between. Germline CDR1 and CDR2: SGHTA and FQGNSA. The CDR3 spells CASSLTENIQYF. CDR3 nucleotides: TGTGCCAGCAGCTTGACAGAAAACATTCAGTACTTC.

Only a few counts were recorded for this clone. This chain joins TRBV2 and TRBJ2-1; 7 positions match TRBD1. CDR1 SNHLY and CDR2 FYNNEI come from the germline V gene. Unmatched junction bases numbered 16, after V lost 0 bases and J lost 8 bases. This CDR3 region has 18 residues. CDR3 amino acids: CASSEAGTTGVLVHEQFF. In DNA, the CDR3 is TGTGCCAGCAGTGAAGCGGGCACCACAGGGGTTTTGGTCCATGAGCAGTTCTTC.

The J gene is TRBJ1-1, the V gene TRBV4-2; D uncertain. The germline V gene has CDR1 LGHNA and CDR2 YNFKEQ. CDR3 length: 12 residues. V lost 4 bases, J lost 6 bases, and 9 bases lay in between. Here the CDR3 reads CASSLEGPEAFF. CDR3 bases: TGTGCCAGCAGCCTAGAAGGGCCTGAAGCTTTCTTT.

The genes are TRBV5-4 and TRBJ2-7; 7 bases map to TRBD1. Per the germline V gene, CDR1 is SGHNT and CDR2 is YYREEE (reference sequence). V dropped 4 bases and J dropped 3; count of bases not matched to a gene: 4. CDR3 size: 13 residues. CDR3 amino acids: CASSQRQGYEQYF. DNA for the CDR3: TGTGCCAGCAGCCAAAGACAGGGCTACGAGCAGTACTTC.

The sample holds a few counts of this clone. This rearrangement joins TRBV19 to TRBJ2-2; D possibly matches TRBD1 or TRBD2 (5 bases each). CDR1 and CDR2 from the germline V gene are LNHDA and SQIVND (reference sequence). The CDR3 contains 13 residues. The V and J ends lost 6 bases and 8 bases respectively, with 13 bases between them. CDR3 in DNA: TGTGCCAGTAGGGGACGATCGGCGGGGGAGCTGTTTTTT. Residues: CASRGRSAGELFF.

J is TRBJ2-1 and V is TRBV9; TRBD2 agrees at 9 bases. This CDR3 has 14 residues. V trimming: 4 bases; J trimming: 5 bases; junction bases outside the gene matches: 4. CDR1 is SGDLS, CDR2 YYNGEE, per germline. CDR3 sequence reads: CASSLSGGDNEQFF. The CDR3 nucleotides read TGTGCCAGCAGCCTTAGCGGGGGAGACAATGAGCAGTTCTTC.

Only a few counts were recorded for this clone. The chain recombines TRBV7-6 with TRBJ1-4, with a possible D match to TRBD1 (5 bases). CDR3 length: 13 amino acids. V was trimmed by 5 bases and J by 8 bases, leaving 12 bases between them. CDR1 SGHVS and CDR2 FNYEAQ come from the germline V gene. CDR3 bases: TGTGCCAGCAGCCCCGTGGGGGAGGAAAAACTGTTTTTT. Translating it yields CASSPVGEEKLFF.

The rearrangement links TRBV6-4 to TRBJ2-3, with 13 positions matching TRBD2. V gave up 7 bases and J gave up 4 bases; unmatched junction bases: 8. The CDR3 runs 16 residues. Germline assignment: CDR1 MRHNA and CDR2 SNTAGT. DNA of the CDR3: TGTGCCAGCAATCTTGGGACTAGCGGGGTCCCAGATACGCAGTATTTT. It codes for CASNLGTSGVPDTQYF.

This clone was counted between two and nine times. The CDR3 coding sequence is TGTGCCAGCAGCTTAGGTGACAGTAGCACAGATACGCAGTATTTT. It translates to CASSLGDSSTDTQYF. The V gene is TRBV7-3, the J gene TRBJ2-3; D is perhaps TRBD1 (5 bases). Per germline, CDR1 SGHTA and CDR2 FQGTGA. The CDR3 is 15 amino acids. Trimming pared 2 bases from V and 0 bases from J, leaving 9 bases between.

This chain joins TRBV4-1 and TRBJ2-5; 9 bases map to TRBD1. This CDR3 has 15 amino acids. The V segment lost 1 base and the J segment 5 bases; nucleotides outside the gene matches: 5. CDR1 MGHRA and CDR2 YSYEKL come from the germline V gene. In DNA, the CDR3 is TGCGCCAGCAGCCAAGGGACAGGGGCCCCGGAGACCCAGTACTTC. This sequence encodes CASSQGTGAPETQYF.

This clone showed up just a few times. This chain uses TRBV15 with TRBJ2-1, with 7 positions matching TRBD1. The junction had 4 bases not matched to a gene; V was cut back by 3 bases and J by 2 bases. Germline V lookup: CDR1 LNHNV, CDR2 YYDKDF (reference sequence). The length of the CDR3 is 15 residues. The CDR3 loop reads CATSRERGPYNEQFF. The CDR3 DNA reads TGTGCCACCAGCAGGGAGAGGGGGCCCTACAATGAGCAGTTCTTC.

The chain has TRBV4-1 and TRBJ1-1; unclear D gene. The V end lost 1 base, the J end lost 7 bases, and 7 bases lay between the germline ends. CDR3 length equals 12 residues. CDR1 and CDR2 from the germline V gene are MGHRA and YSYEKL. The CDR3 region has the DNA TGCGCCAGCAGCCAAGGGGGAGATGAAGCTTTCTTT. The encoded protein is CASSQGGDEAFF.

As DNA, the CDR3 is TGTGCCAGCAGACTGGAAGGCTCCCATTCACCCCTCCACTTT. This sequence encodes CASRLEGSHSPLHF. This chain joins TRBV27 and TRBJ1-6; no firm D call. Trimming shortened V by 6 bases and J by 8 bases, and 14 bases separated the two germline ends. Germline values: CDR1 MNHEY, CDR2 SMNVEV (reference sequence). The CDR3 sequence is 14 residues long.

The gene calls are TRBV27 and TRBJ2-7; 7 nucleotides match TRBD1. V lost 3 bases to trimming and J lost 3 bases; unmatched junction nucleotides: 5. CDR3 length equals 14 residues. The germline gives CDR1 MNHEY, CDR2 SMNVEV (reference sequence). The CDR3 is CASSLGAGGYEQYF. The CDR3 bases are TGTGCCAGCAGTTTGGGGGCAGGGGGCTACGAGCAGTACTTC.

This clone turned up a few times. The junction shows a germline mismatch at one end, possibly a read error. The gene calls are TRBV25-1 and TRBJ2-1; 8 nucleotides agree with TRBD1. This CDR3 is built from 12 residues. Germline loops: CDR1 MGHDK, CDR2 SYGVNS. This CDR3 reads CASSLVWGQAIF. The CDR3 bases are TGTGCCAGCAGCCTTGTTTGGGGACAGGCGATCTTC.

In its sample, this clone was seen a few times. This sequence joins TRBV7-9 and TRBJ2-3; D is uncertain. Trimming left V 4 bases short and J 6 bases short, with 8 bases between. Germline V gene sequence: CDR1 SEHNR, CDR2 FQNEAQ (reference sequence). The CDR3 has 12 amino acids. CDR3 residues: CASSSGVDTQYF. The CDR3 DNA follows: TGTGCCAGCAGCTCCGGTGTGGATACGCAGTATTTT. Using reference TRBV7-9 and TRBJ2-3 for the parts outside the CDR3, the full variable domain is DTGVSQNPRHKITKRGQNVTFRCDPISEHNRLYWYRQTLGQGPEFLTYFQNEAQLEKSRLLSDRFSAERPKGSFSTLEIQRTEQGDSAMYLCASSSGVDTQYFGPGTRLTVL.

This clone was found once. The genes are TRBV2 and TRBJ2-3; D tentatively reads TRBD1 or TRBD2 (5 bases each). The CDR3 length is 13 residues. Trimming stripped 6 bases from V and 1 base from J, with 8 bases between. Germline V CDR1 and CDR2: SNHLY, FYNNEI. The CDR3 sequence is CASRGTGTDTQYF. DNA for the CDR3: TGTGCCAGCAGGGGGACGGGCACAGATACGCAGTATTTT.

This chain connects TRBV30 to TRBJ1-6; 7 positions match TRBD1. Germline lookup yields CDR1 GTSNPN and CDR2 SVGIG (reference sequence). The J segment lost 7 bases and the V segment lost 4 bases, leaving 13 bases of the junction unmatched. The CDR3 has 16 residues. The CDR3 protein is CAWIVSGGKKNSPLHF. In nucleotides, the CDR3 is TGTGCCTGGATCGTGTCAGGGGGGAAAAAGAATTCACCCCTCCACTTT.